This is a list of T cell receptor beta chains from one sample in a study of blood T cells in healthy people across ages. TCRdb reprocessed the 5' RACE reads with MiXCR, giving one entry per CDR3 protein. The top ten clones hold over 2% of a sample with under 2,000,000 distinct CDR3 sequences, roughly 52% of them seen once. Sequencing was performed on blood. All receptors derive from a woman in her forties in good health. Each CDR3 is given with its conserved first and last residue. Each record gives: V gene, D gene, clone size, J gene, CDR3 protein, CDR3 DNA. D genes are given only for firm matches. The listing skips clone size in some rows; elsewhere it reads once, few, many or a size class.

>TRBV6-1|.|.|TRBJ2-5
CASSVGRYQETQYF
TGTGCCAGCAGTGTAGGCCGGTACCAAGAGACCCAGTACTTC
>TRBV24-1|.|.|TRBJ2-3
CATSDLQGPTDTQYF
TGTGCCACCAGTGACCTACAGGGACCCACAGATACGCAGTATTTT
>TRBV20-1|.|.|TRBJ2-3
CSTLTDLSDTQYF
TGCAGTACTCTGACAGATCTCTCAGATACGCAGTATTTT
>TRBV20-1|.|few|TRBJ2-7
CSARGTVRDEQYF
TGCAGTGCTAGAGGGACCGTCAGGGATGAGCAGTACTTC
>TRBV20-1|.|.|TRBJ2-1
CSANSRESYNEQFF
TGCAGTGCTAACAGTAGGGAATCCTACAATGAGCAGTTCTTC
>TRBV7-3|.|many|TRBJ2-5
CASSFNSQETQYF
TGTGCCAGCAGCTTTAACTCCCAAGAGACCCAGTACTTC
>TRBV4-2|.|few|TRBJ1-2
CASSQDWRGANYGYTF
TGTGCCAGCAGCCAAGATTGGAGGGGAGCTAACTATGGCTACACCTTC
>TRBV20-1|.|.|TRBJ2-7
CSAIDRTDSYEQYF
TGCAGTGCAATAGATAGGACGGACTCCTACGAGCAGTACTTC
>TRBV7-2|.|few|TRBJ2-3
CASRTRGPNTQYF
TGTGCCAGCAGAACCCGGGGCCCGAATACGCAGTATTTT
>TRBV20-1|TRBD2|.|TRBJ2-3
CSAFGTSGVTDTQYF
TGCAGTGCTTTCGGGACTAGCGGCGTCACAGATACGCAGTATTTT
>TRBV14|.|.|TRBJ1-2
CASSQDKGFYGYTF
TGTGCCAGCAGCCAAGATAAGGGGTTCTATGGCTACACCTTC
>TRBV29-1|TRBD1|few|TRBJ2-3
CSVESLGQGTDTQYF
TGCAGCGTCGAAAGTTTGGGACAGGGCACAGATACGCAGTATTTT
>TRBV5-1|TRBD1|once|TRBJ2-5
CASSRDRAGGQETQYF
TGCGCCAGCAGCCGGGACAGGGCAGGTGGGCAAGAGACCCAGTACTTC
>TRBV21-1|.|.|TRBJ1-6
CASSSGDQGETGDSPLHF
TGTGCCAGCAGCTCAGGGGATCAGGGGGAAACGGGAGACTCACCCCTCCACTTT
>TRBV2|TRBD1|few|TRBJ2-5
CASSEQGVRETQYF
TGTGCCAGCAGCGAACAGGGGGTCCGGGAGACCCAGTACTTC
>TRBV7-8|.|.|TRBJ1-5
CASSQPGFNQPQHF
TGTGCCAGCAGCCAACCAGGGTTCAATCAGCCCCAGCATTTT
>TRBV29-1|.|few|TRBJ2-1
CSAAGMSSYNEQFF
TGCAGCGCAGCAGGGATGAGCTCCTACAATGAGCAGTTCTTC
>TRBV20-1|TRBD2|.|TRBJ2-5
CSAHTSGGPNQETQYF
TGCAGTGCCCACACTAGCGGGGGGCCGAATCAAGAGACCCAGTACTTC
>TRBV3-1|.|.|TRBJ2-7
CASSHARVAKRGEQYF
TGTGCCAGCAGCCATGCCCGGGTCGCGAAGAGGGGAGAGCAGTACTTC
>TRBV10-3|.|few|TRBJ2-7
CAVGVIGSYEQYF
TGTGCCGTCGGAGTCATAGGGTCCTACGAGCAGTACTTC
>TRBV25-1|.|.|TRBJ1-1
CASSDPGQGRNTEAFF
TGTGCCAGCAGTGATCCGGGGCAGGGGAGGAACACTGAAGCTTTCTTT
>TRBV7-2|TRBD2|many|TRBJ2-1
CASSLAGRGGFDNEQFF
TGTGCCAGCAGCTTAGCAGGGCGGGGGGGCTTTGACAATGAGCAGTTCTTC
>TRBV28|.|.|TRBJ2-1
CASSLLRESYNEQFF
TGTGCCAGCAGTTTATTGAGGGAGAGTTACAATGAGCAGTTCTTC
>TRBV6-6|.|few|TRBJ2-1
CASTARQAGGNEQFF
TGTGCCAGCACCGCAAGACAGGCGGGTGGCAATGAGCAGTTCTTC
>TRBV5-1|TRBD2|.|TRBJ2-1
CASSFPAGGQVNEQSF
TGCGCCAGCAGCTTCCCAGCGGGGGGGCAGGTGAATGAGCAGTCCTTC
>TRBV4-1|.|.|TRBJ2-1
CASSQSIGTYDEQFF
TGCGCCAGCAGCCAATCTATCGGGACCTACGATGAGCAGTTCTTC